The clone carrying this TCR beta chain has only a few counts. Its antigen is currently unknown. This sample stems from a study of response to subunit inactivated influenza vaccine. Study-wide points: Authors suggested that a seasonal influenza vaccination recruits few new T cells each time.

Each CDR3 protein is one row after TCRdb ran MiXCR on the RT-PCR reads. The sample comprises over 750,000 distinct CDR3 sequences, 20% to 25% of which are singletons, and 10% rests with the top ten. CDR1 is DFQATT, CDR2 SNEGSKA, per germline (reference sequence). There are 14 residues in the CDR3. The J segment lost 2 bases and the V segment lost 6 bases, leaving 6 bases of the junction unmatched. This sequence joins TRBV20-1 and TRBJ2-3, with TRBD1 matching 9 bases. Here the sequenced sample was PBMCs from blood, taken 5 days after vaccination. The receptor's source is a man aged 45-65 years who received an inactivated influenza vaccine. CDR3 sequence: CSAAGTGNTDTQYF. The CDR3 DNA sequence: TGCAGTGCAGCCGGGACAGGGAACACAGATACGCAGTATTTT.